A selection of T cell receptor beta chains follows, all from one sample in a study of T cell repertoires in cytomegalovirus infection. TCRdb reprocessed the reads with MiXCR, giving one entry per CDR3 protein. The repertoire holds a few hundred thousand distinct CDR3 sequences, with approximately 32% as singletons. These receptors have no identified antigens. The source material was cultured PBMCs, sampled from culture after CMV antigen stimulation. Receptor source: a human donor in good health (CMV status not recorded). Some clones in this sample may be carry-over from other donors' samples. Each CDR3 is given with its conserved first and last residue. The D gene is left open where the match is weak. Some rows have no size entry. The others give once, few or many, or a class for an expanded clone.

TRBV7-8	TRBD1	few	TRBJ2-7	TGTGCCAGCAGCGTACAGGGGGTCCCCTACGAGCAGTACTTC	CASSVQGVPYEQYF
TRBV15	.	.	TRBJ2-1	TGTGCCACCAGCAGAGTCCCCGTGGGATACAATGAGCAGTTCTTC	CATSRVPVGYNEQFF
TRBV4-1	TRBD2	few	TRBJ2-1	TGCGCCAGCAGCCAAGAGGTCGCGCGGGGGGGTCAGTTCTTC	CASSQEVARGGQFF
TRBV10-3	.	few	TRBJ1-1	TGTGCCTCGGGGCAGTTGAACACTGAAGCTTTCTTT	CASGQLNTEAFF
TRBV9	TRBD2	.	TRBJ2-5	TGTGCCAGCAGCCTTGCGGGACTAGCGGGGCAAGAGACCCAGTACTTC	CASSLAGLAGQETQYF
TRBV5-4	TRBD2	many	TRBJ2-3	TGTGCCAGCAGGTCAGGGGCTAGCGGGGATAGCACAGATACGCAGTATTTT	CASRSGASGDSTDTQYF
TRBV19	.	once	TRBJ2-1	TGTGCCAGTAAGAGTGAATGGGCGGAGGCCTACAATGAGCAGTTCTTC	CASKSEWAEAYNEQFF
TRBV7-9	TRBD1	.	TRBJ1-4	TGTGCCAGCAGCCCGGACAGGGTGGGTGAAAAACTGTTTTTT	CASSPDRVGEKLFF
TRBV5-1	TRBD2	.	TRBJ2-3	TGCGCCAGCAGCTGGCTAGCGGGCACAGATACGCAGTATTTT	CASSWLAGTDTQYF
TRBV6-5	.	.	TRBJ1-3	TGTGCCAGCAGTTACGACAGGAACTCTGGAAACACCATATATTTT	CASSYDRNSGNTIYF
TRBV24-1	TRBD1	.	TRBJ2-3	TGTGCCACCGCGCGAACCCGGGACAGGAGCCCAGATACGCAGTATTTT	CATARTRDRSPDTQYF
TRBV3-1	TRBD1	few	TRBJ1-6	TGTGCCAGCAGCCCAACCAGGACAGGGTCACCCCTCCACTTT	CASSPTRTGSPLHF
TRBV12-3/TRBV12-4	.	few	TRBJ2-7	TGTGCCAGCAGTTTATCCGGAGAGCTGGTCCACGAGCAGTACTTC	CASSLSGELVHEQYF
TRBV3-1	TRBD2	.	TRBJ2-1	TGTGCCAGCAGCGGTACTAGCGCCTCCTACAATGAGCAGTTCTTC	CASSGTSASYNEQFF
TRBV12-3/TRBV12-4	TRBD1	.	TRBJ2-1	TGTGCCAGCACCTACCGGGACAGGAACAATGAGCAGTTCTTC	CASTYRDRNNEQFF
TRBV7-9	TRBD1	.	TRBJ1-1	TGTGCCAGCAGCCCCGCGGGACAGGGCATCGATGAAGCTTTCTTT	CASSPAGQGIDEAFF
TRBV28	TRBD1	.	TRBJ1-1	TGTGCCAGCAGTCCCCTGTCCCGGGACAGGGTCGTAGCGGCTTTCTTT	CASSPLSRDRVVAAFF
TRBV6-1	.	.	TRBJ1-2	TGTGCCAGCAGTGAAAGACCGGTTCTCATCAACTATGGCTACACCTTC	CASSERPVLINYGYTF
TRBV2	.	once	TRBJ1-1	TGTGCCAGCCGACAGAATACAGGGAACACTGAAGCTTTCTTT	CASRQNTGNTEAFF
TRBV28	.	many	TRBJ2-2	TGTGCCAGCTTAGGACTGAGAGCGAACACCGGGGAGCTGTTTTTT	CASLGLRANTGELFF
TRBV2	TRBD2	.	TRBJ2-3	TGTGCCAGCAACCGCCGAGCGGGGGGGCTTAGCACAGATACGCAGTATTTT	CASNRRAGGLSTDTQYF
TRBV19	.	few	TRBJ1-1	TGTGCCACTCTCGGCGGCACGGCGAACACTGAAGCTTTCTTT	CATLGGTANTEAFF
TRBV19	.	few	TRBJ2-2	TGTGCCAGTAGTATGGGGGGACTGAACACCGGGGAGCTGTTTTTT	CASSMGGLNTGELFF
TRBV11-1	TRBD2	many	TRBJ2-5	TGTGCCAGCAGCCCAAGACTAGCGGGGGGAGAGACCCAGTACTTC	CASSPRLAGGETQYF
TRBV11-2	.	few	TRBJ2-3	TGTGCCAGCAGCGCCAGTCCGGCGGCCCGGGACCCTACAGATACGCAGTATTTT	CASSASPAARDPTDTQYF
TRBV28	.	.	TRBJ2-1	TGTGCCAGCAACCCGACCCCTCTCGGGTTCAATGAGCAGTTCTTC	CASNPTPLGFNEQFF
TRBV28	.	.	TRBJ2-1	TGTGCCAGTACGACAGGTTACAATGAGCAGTTCTTC	CASTTGYNEQFF
TRBV4-1	.	few	TRBJ1-1	TGCGCCAGCAGCCAAGAAGGGCCGATCACTGAAGCTTTCTTT	CASSQEGPITEAFF
TRBV14	.	.	TRBJ2-2	TGTGCCAGCAGCCGACTAGTGCCCGGGGAGCTGTTTTTT	CASSRLVPGELFF
TRBV20-1	TRBD2	.	TRBJ2-4	TGCAGTGCTAGAGATCTCACTAGCGGGAGAAAAGCGGGTCAGTACTTC	CSARDLTSGRKAGQYF
TRBV4-2	.	few	TRBJ2-7	TGTGCCAGCAGCCAAGTACGTGGACTAACTGGCTACGAGCAGTACTTC	CASSQVRGLTGYEQYF
TRBV7-8	TRBD2	many	TRBJ2-4	TGTGCCAGCAGCTTAGGACTAGCGGGACTAGCCAAAAACATTCAGTACTTC	CASSLGLAGLAKNIQYF
TRBV19	.	many	TRBJ1-1	TGTGCCAGTAGATTATTACCAAGTGAAGCTTTCTTT	CASRLLPSEAFF
TRBV5-6	.	few	TRBJ2-1	TGTGCCAGCACCCTTGTTAATGAGCAGTTCTTC	CASTLVNEQFF
TRBV11-1	.	.	TRBJ2-3	TGTGCCAGCAGCTCTCGGGACCTCACAGATACGCAGTATTTT	CASSSRDLTDTQYF
TRBV7-6	.	.	TRBJ2-7	TGTGCCAGCAGCCGAGGGCGACAGGGGAGGGGACTCAGCTCCTACGAGCAGTACTTC	CASSRGRQGRGLSSYEQYF
TRBV7-9	.	.	TRBJ1-4	TGTGCCAGCAGCGTAGGGCCAACGACTAATGAAAAACTGTTTTTT	CASSVGPTTNEKLFF
TRBV19	TRBD1	.	TRBJ1-5	TGTGCCAGTAGTAGCGCGACAGGGAATCAGCCCCAGCATTTT	CASSSATGNQPQHF
TRBV28	TRBD1	once	TRBJ1-2	TGTGCCAGCACCGTCCCGGACGACAGGGTCTATGGCTACACCTTC	CASTVPDDRVYGYTF
TRBV6-6	TRBD1	.	TRBJ2-5	TGTGCCAGCAGGGACAGGGTAGAGACCCAGTACTTC	CASRDRVETQYF
TRBV15	.	.	TRBJ2-5	TGTGCCACCAGCAGCAGGGTTTGGGAGACCCAGTACTTC	CATSSRVWETQYF
TRBV7-8	.	few	TRBJ2-7	TGTGCCAGCAGCTTATGGCTAGTTGAATACTACGAGCAGTACTTC	CASSLWLVEYYEQYF